Shown below are 30 T cell receptor beta chains from a single sample sequenced in a study of OX40 agonist ivuxolimab in advanced cancers. Profiling relied on immunoSEQ multiplex PCR, and the TCRdb table lists in-frame clones only, not all of them. In the table there are about 80,000 clones, roughly 89% of which are singletons. Specimen: CD4+ or CD8+ T cells sorted from blood, collected in a trial of the OX40 agonist ivuxolimab. All receptors derive from an adult with an advanced solid tumor such as melanoma, head and neck, liver or kidney cancer.

The CDR3 region has the DNA TGTGCCAGCAGCCTCGAGGACAGCCCAGGCTACGAGCAGTACTTC. Its protein is CASSLEDSPGYEQYF. The chain joins TRBV6-5 to TRBJ2-7, with D maybe TRBD1 (6 bases). CDR1 MNHEY and CDR2 SVGAGI come from the germline V gene. V dropped 6 bases and J dropped 3 bases, with 18 bases sitting between them. This CDR3 is built from 15 residues.

This rearrangement joins TRBV28 to TRBJ1-5; a weak D match, TRBD1 (5 bases). Trimming shortened V by 5 bases and J by 0 bases, and 11 bases separated the two germline ends. This CDR3 region has 15 residues. Germline V CDR1 and CDR2: MDHEN, SYDVKM. The CDR3 loop is CASSTGDYSNQPQHF. DNA for the CDR3: TGTGCCAGCAGTACGGGGGATTATAGCAATCAGCCCCAGCATTTT.

The chain employs TRBV7-8 and TRBJ2-7, with D tentatively TRBD2 (5 bases). Per germline, CDR1 SGHVS and CDR2 FQNEAQ. Trimming shortened V by 1 base and J by 2 bases, and 15 bases separated the two germline ends. The CDR3 length is 16 residues. The CDR3 loop is CASSLGILGMAYEQYF. CDR3 coding DNA: TGTGCCAGCAGCTTAGGGATACTAGGGATGGCCTACGAGCAGTACTTC.

V and J are TRBV27 and TRBJ2-3, with D possibly being TRBD2 (6 bases). The germline gives CDR1 MNHEY, CDR2 SMNVEV (reference sequence). Trimming took 4 bases from V and 1 from J, leaving 15 bases between them. This CDR3 spans 16 amino acids. The CDR3 DNA follows: TGTGCCAGCAGTTCAGGACTACCGATCGGCACAGATACGCAGTATTTT. Residues: CASSSGLPIGTDTQYF.

J is TRBJ1-1 and V is TRBV27; 7 bases are shared with TRBD1. With 4 bases clipped from V and 4 bases from J, the junction kept 6 bases outside the gene matches. The germline gives CDR1 MNHEY, CDR2 SMNVEV (reference sequence). The CDR3 is 14 amino acids. The CDR3 DNA reads as TGTGCCAGCAGTTACAGGGGTTCGGCCACTGAAGCTTTCTTT. Its translation is CASSYRGSATEAFF.

CDR3 coding DNA: TGTGCCAGCAAAGGCAGAACAAATGAAAAACTGTTTTTT. Translation: CASKGRTNEKLFF. The genes are TRBV2 and TRBJ1-4, with D unclear. The ends were cut back, 7 bases at V and 5 bases at J, with 11 bases in the middle. The CDR3 loop spans 13 amino acids. Germline V gene data show CDR1 as SNHLY and CDR2 as FYNNEI.

This chain uses TRBV10-2 with TRBJ2-7; possible D gene TRBD2, 6 bases. V gave up 6 bases and J gave up 0 bases, with 12 bases separating them. This CDR3 has 14 residues. The V gene's germline CDR1 is WSHSY and CDR2 SAAADI. The CDR3 sequence: CASRSGYSSYEQYF. CDR3 nucleotides: TGCGCCAGCAGGAGCGGGTACAGCTCCTACGAGCAGTACTTC.

The CDR3 coding sequence is TGTGCCAGTAGTGCTCAGCGGGAGGGCCGGGGTTCCCAGAATGAGCAGTTCTTC. Translated, it gives CASSAQREGRGSQNEQFF. The chain uses TRBV19 and TRBJ2-1, with TRBD2 identical over 10 bases. The CDR3 is made up of 18 amino acids. The junction had 17 bases not matched to a gene; V was cut back by 5 bases and J by 7 bases. Per germline, CDR1 LNHDA and CDR2 SQIVND (reference sequence). The complete variable domain, with remaining parts taken from reference TRBV19 and TRBJ2-1, reads DGGITQSPKYLFRKEGQNVTLSCEQNLNHDAMYWYRQDPGQGLRLIYYSQIVNDFQKGDIAEGYSVSREKKESFPLTVTSAQKNPTAFYLCASSAQREGRGSQNEQFFGPGTRLTVL.

The V gene is TRBV5-1, the J gene TRBJ2-7, with 8 bases that match TRBD2. Germline CDR1 reads SGHRS; CDR2 reads YFSETQ. With V trimmed by 2 bases and J by 4 bases, 8 bases remained unmatched. This CDR3 has 15 amino acids. As DNA, the CDR3 is TGCGCCAGCAGCTTAGAAGCGGGAGTAGCGTACGAGCAGTACTTC. Translation: CASSLEAGVAYEQYF.

The rearrangement links TRBV28 to TRBJ2-5; D possibly corresponds to TRBD1 (6 bases). Matching the DNA end better, TRBJ2-7 makes the J call doubtful. CDR3 size: 14 residues. Germline CDR1 MDHEN, CDR2 SYDVKM. DNA of the CDR3: TGTGCCAGCAGTTTTCGGGACAAAGCCTACGAGCAGTACTTC. It specifies CASSFRDKAYEQYF.

This rearrangement joins TRBV7-9 to TRBJ2-5, with D perhaps matching TRBD2 (6 bases). Between the trimmed V and J ends, which lost 0 bases and 7 bases, there was a span of 12 bases. Germline CDR1 SEHNR, CDR2 FQNEAQ (reference sequence). CDR3 length: 14 amino acids. The CDR3 spells CASSLAGRTWTQYF. DNA for the CDR3: TGTGCCAGCAGCTTAGCGGGGAGGACATGGACCCAGTACTTC.

This rearrangement joins TRBV19 to TRBJ1-2; tentative D call: TRBD1 (6 bases). The CDR3 length is 16 residues. Germline V CDR1 and CDR2: LNHDA, SQIVND (reference sequence). Trimming shortened V by 6 bases and J by 1 base, and 18 bases separated the two germline ends. This CDR3 is CASSLYGGGGNYGYTF. In nucleotides, the CDR3 is TGTGCCAGTAGCCTTTACGGAGGGGGAGGTAACTATGGCTACACCTTC.

The rearrangement joins TRBV30 to TRBJ1-5, with D uncertain. The CDR3 consists of 15 residues. Trimming removed 2 bases from V and 0 bases from J, with 11 bases in between. CDR1 is GTSNPN and CDR2 is SVGIG in the germline V gene (reference sequence). The chain's CDR3 is CAWSRGVDSNQPQHF. CDR3 sequence (DNA): TGTGCCTGGAGTCGTGGGGTCGATAGCAATCAGCCCCAGCATTTT.

This clone appeared a single time. The chain employs TRBV27 and TRBJ2-7; a possible D gene is TRBD2 (6 bases). V was clipped by 3 bases and J by 7 bases, with 13 bases between them. CDR1 is MNHEY and CDR2 is SMNVEV in the germline V gene (reference sequence). The CDR3 contains 13 residues. The CDR3 bases are TGTGCCAGCAGTTTTAGGGGACTCCGAGAGCAGTACTTC. It translates to CASSFRGLREQYF.

This clone has a handful of counts. This chain joins TRBV19 and TRBJ1-2; tentatively, D is TRBD1 (6 bases). Germline assignment: CDR1 LNHDA and CDR2 SQIVND (reference sequence). The CDR3 loop spans 14 amino acids. The germline V and J ends were trimmed by 4 bases and 5 bases, with 14 bases remaining between them. The CDR3 DNA is TGTGCCAGTAGTACAACAGGGACGGGTTATGGCTACACCTTC. Translated: CASSTTGTGYGYTF.

Only a few counts were recorded for this clone. The V gene is TRBV12-5, the J gene TRBJ1-2, with 10 bases that match TRBD1. Trimming removed 6 bases from V and 4 bases from J; junction bases left unmatched: 5. The CDR3 consists of 14 residues. Per germline, CDR1 LGHNT and CDR2 FRNRAP. In nucleotides, the CDR3 is TGTGCTAGTGGCCCAGACAGGGGGCCCTATGGCTACACCTTC. This sequence encodes CASGPDRGPYGYTF.

The V gene is TRBV11-3, the J gene TRBJ2-2; D not resolved. The ends were cut back, 3 bases at V and 7 bases at J, with 3 bases in the middle. Germline V gene sequence: CDR1 SGHNT, CDR2 YENEEA. This CDR3 region has 11 residues. DNA for the CDR3: TGTGCCAGCAGCTTGTACGGGGAGCTGTTTTTT. The encoded protein is CASSLYGELFF.

The chain is built from TRBV6-4 and TRBJ2-3; 8 nucleotides match TRBD2. CDR3 length equals 15 residues. CDR1 is MRHNA and CDR2 is SNTAGT in the germline V gene. V was clipped by 2 bases and J by 4 bases; unmatched bases: 5. CDR3 residues: CASSDGGRPADTQYF. In nucleotides, the CDR3 is TGTGCCAGCAGTGACGGCGGGAGGCCCGCAGATACGCAGTATTTT.

The chain employs TRBV27 and TRBJ2-2; TRBD2 matches 13 bases. The ends lost 2 bases at V and 8 bases at J; junction bases unmatched: 5. Germline-derived CDR1 and CDR2 are MNHEY and SMNVEV (reference sequence). This CDR3 has 16 residues. CDR3 amino acids: CASSLLGLAGPGELFF. CDR3 nucleotides: TGTGCCAGCAGTTTACTGGGACTAGCGGGGCCAGGGGAGCTGTTTTTT.

CDR3 loop: CASSAGFVSGNTIYF. The CDR3 nucleotides read TGTGCCAGCAGTGCAGGGTTTGTCTCTGGAAACACCATATATTTT. V and J are TRBV2 and TRBJ1-3; D perhaps matches TRBD1 (5 bases). From germline, CDR1 is SNHLY and CDR2 FYNNEI. The CDR3 is made up of 15 amino acids. V lost 4 bases and J lost 0, with 10 bases in between.

This rearrangement joins TRBV4-1 to TRBJ2-1; 7 nucleotides line up with TRBD2. Looked up from germline, CDR1 is MGHRA and CDR2 is YSYEKL. J gave up 5 bases and V 4 bases, and 8 bases lay outside the gene matches. CDR3 length equals 15 residues. The CDR3 coding sequence is TGCGCCAGCAGCCGCACCGGGGGGTCCCACAATGAGCAGTTCTTC. Protein product: CASSRTGGSHNEQFF.

The chain links TRBV7-6 to TRBJ1-1, with unresolved D. Between the trimmed V and J ends, which lost 7 bases and 1 base, there was a span of 7 bases. The CDR3 length is 12 residues. CDR1 is SGHVS, CDR2 FNYEAQ, per germline. The CDR3 here is CASKGWNTEAFF. In DNA, the CDR3 is TGTGCCAGCAAGGGTTGGAACACTGAAGCTTTCTTT.

This clone was seen a single time. J is TRBJ2-7 and V is TRBV10-3; a weak D match, TRBD2 (5 bases). V was cut by 1 base and J by 4 bases, with 14 bases left in between. The CDR3 sequence is 15 residues long. CDR1 and CDR2 (germline): ENHRY, SYGVKD. This CDR3 is CAISEYTEGAYEQYF. CDR3 coding DNA: TGTGCCATCAGTGAGTACACAGAGGGCGCGTACGAGCAGTACTTC.

CDR3 DNA: TGTGCCAGCGCGGGAGGATTTTCTAATAGCAATCAGCCCCAGCATTTT. This translates into CASAGGFSNSNQPQHF. This chain links TRBV27 with TRBJ1-5, with D unclear. Germline V gene lookup returns CDR1 MNHEY and CDR2 SMNVEV (reference sequence). CDR3 size: 16 residues. The V gene lost 8 bases and the J gene lost 0 bases, with 17 bases spanning the gap.

This rearrangement joins TRBV6-5 to TRBJ2-1; TRBD2 aligns across 8 bases. V was pared by 6 bases and J by 14 bases, with 15 bases of the junction left unmatched. CDR3 length: 14 residues. Germline values: CDR1 MNHEY, CDR2 SVGAGI. In DNA form, the CDR3 reads TGTGCCAGCAGATCAGGCGGGGGGAGGGCCGAGGAGTTCTTC. Its translation: CASRSGGGRAEEFF.

This chain joins TRBV2 and TRBJ2-7, with D tentatively TRBD2 (6 bases). Germline V gene sequence: CDR1 SNHLY, CDR2 FYNNEI. The V gene lost 2 bases and the J gene lost 0 bases, with 20 bases spanning the gap. The CDR3 has 18 residues. CDR3 sequence (DNA): TGTGCCAGCAGTGAACCATCCCCGGGTCGGGAGCCCTCCTACGAGCAGTACTTC. Its translation is CASSEPSPGREPSYEQYF.

The V call is TRBV11-3, the J call TRBJ2-7, with D unresolved. V was pared by 5 bases and J by 2 bases, with 16 bases between. The CDR3 runs 15 residues. Per the germline V gene, CDR1 is SGHNT and CDR2 is YENEEA. The CDR3 spells CASSNLGRSTYEQYF. Here the CDR3 DNA reads TGTGCCAGCAGCAACCTGGGCAGGTCAACCTACGAGCAGTACTTC.

The chain carries TRBV7-8 and TRBJ2-5; D is unresolved. The CDR3 consists of 11 residues. CDR1 SGHVS and CDR2 FQNEAQ come from the germline V gene. The V end was cut by 5 bases, the J end by 9 bases, with 10 bases between. CDR3: CASSPQLPQYF. For the CDR3, the DNA is TGTGCCAGCAGCCCCCAGCTTCCCCAGTACTTC.

The chain carries TRBV6-5 and TRBJ2-5, with D unresolved. Germline values: CDR1 MNHEY, CDR2 SVGAGI. This CDR3 has 13 residues. V was pared by 4 bases and J by 5 bases, with 11 bases between. The CDR3 loop is CASSLVGRETQYF. In DNA form, the CDR3 reads TGTGCCAGCAGTTTAGTCGGGCGCGAGACCCAGTACTTC.

This rearrangement joins TRBV10-1 to TRBJ2-7, with D perhaps TRBD2 (6 bases). This CDR3 has 15 residues. Germline CDR1 WNHNN, CDR2 SYGVQD (reference sequence). The V end lost 1 base, the J end lost 2 bases, and 12 bases lay between the germline ends. DNA for the CDR3: TGCGCCAGCAGTGAGTTGCGGCGGGACGCCTACGAGCAGTACTTC. Protein sequence: CASSELRRDAYEQYF.